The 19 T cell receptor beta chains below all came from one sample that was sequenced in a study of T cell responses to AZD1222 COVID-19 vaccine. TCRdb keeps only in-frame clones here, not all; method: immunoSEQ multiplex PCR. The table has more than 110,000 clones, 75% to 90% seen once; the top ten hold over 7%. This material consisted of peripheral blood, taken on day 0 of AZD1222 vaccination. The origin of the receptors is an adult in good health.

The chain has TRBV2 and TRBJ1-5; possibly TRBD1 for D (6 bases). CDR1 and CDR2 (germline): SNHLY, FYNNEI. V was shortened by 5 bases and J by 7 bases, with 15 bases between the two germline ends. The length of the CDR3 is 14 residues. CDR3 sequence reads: CASSSQGRGQPQHF. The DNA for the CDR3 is TGTGCCAGCAGTTCACAGGGAAGGGGACAGCCCCAGCATTTT.

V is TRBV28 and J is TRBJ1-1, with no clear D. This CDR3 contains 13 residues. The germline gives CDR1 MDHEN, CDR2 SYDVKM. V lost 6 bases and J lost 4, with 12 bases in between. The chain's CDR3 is CASSGGALTEAFF. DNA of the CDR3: TGTGCCAGCAGCGGAGGTGCACTCACTGAAGCTTTCTTT.

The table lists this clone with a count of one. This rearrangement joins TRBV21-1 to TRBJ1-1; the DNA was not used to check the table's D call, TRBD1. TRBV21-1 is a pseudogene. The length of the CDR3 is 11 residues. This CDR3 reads CARQGWAEAFF. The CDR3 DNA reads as TGTGCCAGACAGGGTTGGGCTGAAGCTTTCTTT.

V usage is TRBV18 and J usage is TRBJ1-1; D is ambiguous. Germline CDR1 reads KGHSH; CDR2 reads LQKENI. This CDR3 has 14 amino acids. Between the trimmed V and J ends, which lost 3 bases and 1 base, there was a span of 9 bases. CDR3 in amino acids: CASSPDLGNTEAFF. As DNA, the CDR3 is TGTGCCAGCTCACCTGATCTGGGGAACACTGAAGCTTTCTTT.

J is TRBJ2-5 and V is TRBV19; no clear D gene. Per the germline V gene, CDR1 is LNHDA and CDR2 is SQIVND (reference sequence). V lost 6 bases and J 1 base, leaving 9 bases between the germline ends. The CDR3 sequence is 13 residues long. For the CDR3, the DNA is TGTGCCAGTAGGCTATCCTCCCAAGAGACCCAGTACTTC. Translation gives CASRLSSQETQYF.

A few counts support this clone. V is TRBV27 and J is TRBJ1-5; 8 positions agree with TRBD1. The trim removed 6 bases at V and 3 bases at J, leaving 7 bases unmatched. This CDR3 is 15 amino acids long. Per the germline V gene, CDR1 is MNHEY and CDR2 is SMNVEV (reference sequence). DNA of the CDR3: TGTGCCAGCAGGTTTACAGGGGGATTCAATCAGCCCCAGCATTTT. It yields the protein CASRFTGGFNQPQHF.

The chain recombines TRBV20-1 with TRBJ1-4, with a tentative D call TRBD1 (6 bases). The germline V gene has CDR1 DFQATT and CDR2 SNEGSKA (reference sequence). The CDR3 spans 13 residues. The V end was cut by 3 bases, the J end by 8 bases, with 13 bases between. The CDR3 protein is CSASLGGEEKLFF. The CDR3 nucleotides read TGCAGTGCTAGTTTAGGGGGAGAGGAAAAACTGTTTTTT.

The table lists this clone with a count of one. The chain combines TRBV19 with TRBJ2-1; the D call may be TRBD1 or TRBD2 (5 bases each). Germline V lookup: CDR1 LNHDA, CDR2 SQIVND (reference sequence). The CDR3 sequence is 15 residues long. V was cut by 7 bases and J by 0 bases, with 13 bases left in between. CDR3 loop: CASKPGPSSYNEQFF. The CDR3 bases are TGTGCCAGTAAGCCGGGACCCAGCTCCTACAATGAGCAGTTCTTC.

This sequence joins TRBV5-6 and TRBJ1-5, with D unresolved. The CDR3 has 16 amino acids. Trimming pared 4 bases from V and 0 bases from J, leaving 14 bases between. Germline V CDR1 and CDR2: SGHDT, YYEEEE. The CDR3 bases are TGTGCCAGCAGCCAGGCATGGCCAGCTAGCAATCAGCCCCAGCATTTT. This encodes CASSQAWPASNQPQHF.

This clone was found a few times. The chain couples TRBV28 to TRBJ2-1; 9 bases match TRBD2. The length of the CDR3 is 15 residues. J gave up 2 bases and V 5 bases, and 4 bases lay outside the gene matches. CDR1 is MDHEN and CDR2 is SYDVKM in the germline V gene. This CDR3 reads CASSQSGGTYNEQFF. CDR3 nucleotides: TGTGCCAGCAGTCAGAGCGGGGGGACCTACAATGAGCAGTTCTTC.

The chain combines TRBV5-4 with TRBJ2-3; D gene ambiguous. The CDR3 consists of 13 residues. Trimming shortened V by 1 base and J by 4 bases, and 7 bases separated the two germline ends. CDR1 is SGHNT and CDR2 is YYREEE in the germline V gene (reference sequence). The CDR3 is CASSLMVSDTQYF. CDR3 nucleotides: TGTGCCAGCAGCTTGATGGTTTCAGATACGCAGTATTTT.

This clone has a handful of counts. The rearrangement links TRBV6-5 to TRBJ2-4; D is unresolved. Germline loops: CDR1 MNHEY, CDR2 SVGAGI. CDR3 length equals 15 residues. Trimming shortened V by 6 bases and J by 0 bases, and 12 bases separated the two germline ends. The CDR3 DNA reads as TGTGCCAGCAGCCCCCCGGGCGTAGCCAAAAACATTCAGTACTTC. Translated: CASSPPGVAKNIQYF.

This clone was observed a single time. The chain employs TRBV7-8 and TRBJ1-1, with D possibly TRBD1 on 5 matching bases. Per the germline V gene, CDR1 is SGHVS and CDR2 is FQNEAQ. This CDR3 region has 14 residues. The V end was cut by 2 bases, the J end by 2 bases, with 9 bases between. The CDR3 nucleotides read TGTGCCAGCAGCTTAACAGGTTTTAACACTGAAGCTTTCTTT. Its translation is CASSLTGFNTEAFF. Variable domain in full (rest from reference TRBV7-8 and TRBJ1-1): GAGVSQSPRYKVAKRGQDVALRCDPISGHVSLFWYQQALGQGPEFLTYFQNEAQLDKSGLPSDRFFAERPEGSVSTLKIQRTQQEDSAVYLCASSLTGFNTEAFFGQGTRLTVV.

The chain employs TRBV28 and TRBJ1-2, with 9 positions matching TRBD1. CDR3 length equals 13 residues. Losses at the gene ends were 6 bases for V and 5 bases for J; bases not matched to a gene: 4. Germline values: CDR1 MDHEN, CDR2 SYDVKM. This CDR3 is CASRGQGKYGYTF. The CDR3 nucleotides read TGTGCCAGCAGGGGACAGGGAAAGTATGGCTACACCTTC.

Here the CDR3 reads CASSPLTSDEQFF. The CDR3 nucleotides read TGTGCCAGCTCACCATTGACTAGCGACGAGCAGTTCTTC. The gene calls are TRBV18 and TRBJ2-1, with 8 bases aligning to TRBD2. J lost 10 bases, V lost 2 bases, and 4 bases had no gene match. This CDR3 is 13 amino acids long. The germline V gene encodes CDR1 KGHSH and CDR2 LQKENI.

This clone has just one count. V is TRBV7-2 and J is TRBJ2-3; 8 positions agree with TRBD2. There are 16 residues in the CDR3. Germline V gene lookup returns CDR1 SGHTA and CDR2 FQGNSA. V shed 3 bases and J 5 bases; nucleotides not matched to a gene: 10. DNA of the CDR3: TGTGCCAGCAGCTTTCTAGCGGGCCTCAAAGGAGATACGCAGTATTTT. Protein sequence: CASSFLAGLKGDTQYF.

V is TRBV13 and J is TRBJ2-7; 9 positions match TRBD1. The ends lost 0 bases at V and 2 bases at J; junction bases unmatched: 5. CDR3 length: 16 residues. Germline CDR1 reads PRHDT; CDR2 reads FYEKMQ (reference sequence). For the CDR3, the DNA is TGTGCCAGCAGCTTAGGGGGACAGGGAATAGCCTACGAGCAGTACTTC. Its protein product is CASSLGGQGIAYEQYF.

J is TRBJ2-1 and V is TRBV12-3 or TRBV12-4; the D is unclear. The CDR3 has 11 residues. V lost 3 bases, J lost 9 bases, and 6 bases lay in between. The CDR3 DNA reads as TGTGCCAGCAGTTTGTCCCGTGAGCAGTTCTTC. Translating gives CASSLSREQFF.

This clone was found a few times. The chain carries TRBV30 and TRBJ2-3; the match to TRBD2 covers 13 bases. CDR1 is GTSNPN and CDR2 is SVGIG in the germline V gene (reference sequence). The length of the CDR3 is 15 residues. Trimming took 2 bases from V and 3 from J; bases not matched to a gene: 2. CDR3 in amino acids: CAWSSGLAGTDTQYF. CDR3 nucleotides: TGTGCCTGGAGTTCGGGACTAGCGGGGACAGATACGCAGTATTTT.